A selection of T cell receptor beta chains follows, all from one sample in a study of cytomegalovirus exposure and HLA in healthy donors. The method was immunoSEQ multiplex PCR; TCRdb's version includes in-frame clones alone and lacks a portion of them. The sample lists around 65,000 clones; about 92% were seen once. The material sequenced was PBMCs. All receptors derive from a man in his late teens or twenties in good health and CMV-seropositive. The conserved cysteine and the conserved F or W are not part of the CDR3 here. A D gene is named only where the DNA matches it firmly.

V: TRBV7-3
D: .
J: TRBJ2-1
CDR3: ASSLWGTLSNEQF

V: TRBV7-8
D: TRBD1
J: TRBJ1-5
CDR3: ASSLGDRGRPQH

V: TRBV5-4
D: TRBD2
J: TRBJ2-1
CDR3: ASSLGPSGSLNEQF

V: TRBV7-2
D: TRBD2
J: TRBJ2-5
CDR3: AIQPGRAGGGETQY

V: TRBV27
D: .
J: TRBJ2-6
CDR3: ASSLGWGRGSGANVLT

V: TRBV15
D: TRBD1
J: TRBJ2-7
CDR3: ATSRAGTEAYEQY

V: TRBV9
D: TRBD2
J: TRBJ2-1
CDR3: ASSVGSASGGGEQF

V: TRBV10-2
D: TRBD1
J: TRBJ1-1
CDR3: ASSESVGQSTEAF

V: TRBV27
D: .
J: TRBJ2-7
CDR3: ASSLRGSYEQY

V: TRBV20-1
D: TRBD2
J: TRBJ2-5
CDR3: SGTGGETQY

V: TRBV14
D: .
J: TRBJ1-2
CDR3: ASSQRHQGYGYT

V: TRBV28
D: TRBD1
J: TRBJ2-7
CDR3: ASRETGGFYEQY

V: TRBV7-3
D: .
J: TRBJ1-2
CDR3: ASSLGPLDGYT

V: TRBV30
D: TRBD2
J: TRBJ2-3
CDR3: AWSRGLAGVFRDTQY

V: TRBV7-3
D: .
J: TRBJ2-7
CDR3: ASSLAHGLSYEQY

V: TRBV5-4
D: TRBD1
J: TRBJ2-7
CDR3: ASSLLGQGAYEQY

V: TRBV18
D: TRBD2
J: TRBJ2-1
CDR3: ASSSRLANEQF

V: TRBV28
D: .
J: TRBJ2-3
CDR3: ASSASGRDTQY

V: TRBV7-3
D: .
J: TRBJ1-2
CDR3: ASSITRGADGYT